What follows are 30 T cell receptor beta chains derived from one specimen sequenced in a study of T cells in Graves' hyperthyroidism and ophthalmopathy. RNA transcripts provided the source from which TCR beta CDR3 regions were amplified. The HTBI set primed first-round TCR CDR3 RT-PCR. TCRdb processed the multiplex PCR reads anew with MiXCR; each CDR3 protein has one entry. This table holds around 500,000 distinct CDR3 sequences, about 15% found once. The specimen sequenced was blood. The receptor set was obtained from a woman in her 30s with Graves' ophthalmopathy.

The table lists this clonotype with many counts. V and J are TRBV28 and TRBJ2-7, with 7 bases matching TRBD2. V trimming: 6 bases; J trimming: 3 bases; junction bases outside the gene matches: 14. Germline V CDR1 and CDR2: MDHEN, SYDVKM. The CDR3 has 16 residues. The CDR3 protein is CASSTGGAGIIYEQYF. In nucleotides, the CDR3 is TGTGCCAGCAGCACCGGGGGAGCGGGAATCATCTACGAGCAGTACTTC. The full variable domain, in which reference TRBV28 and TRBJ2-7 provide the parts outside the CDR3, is DVKVTQSSRYLVKRTGEKVFLECVQDMDHENMFWYRQDPGLGLRLIYFSYDVKMKEKGDIPEGYSVSREKKERFSLILESASTNQTSMYLCASSTGGAGIIYEQYFGPGTRLTVT.

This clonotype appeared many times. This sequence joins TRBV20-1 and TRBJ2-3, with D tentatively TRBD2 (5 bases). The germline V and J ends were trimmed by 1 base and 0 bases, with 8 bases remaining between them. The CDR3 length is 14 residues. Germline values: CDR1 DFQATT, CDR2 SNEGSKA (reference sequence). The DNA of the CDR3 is TGCAGTGCTAGAGCGGGGTCTAGCACAGATACGCAGTATTTT. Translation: CSARAGSSTDTQYF.

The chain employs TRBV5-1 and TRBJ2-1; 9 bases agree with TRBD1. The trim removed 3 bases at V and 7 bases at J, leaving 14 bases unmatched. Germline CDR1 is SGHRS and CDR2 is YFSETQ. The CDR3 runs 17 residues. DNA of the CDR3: TGCGCCAGCAGCTCGACCCCCGGGACAGGGTTTCGGAATGAGCAGTTCTTC. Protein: CASSSTPGTGFRNEQFF.

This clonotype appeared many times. CDR3 region: CASSSRQPFGEQYF. CDR3 in DNA: TGTGCCAGCAGCTCCCGACAGCCGTTTGGCGAGCAGTACTTC. J is TRBJ2-7 and V is TRBV13, with D perhaps TRBD1 (5 bases). Germline CDR1 PRHDT, CDR2 FYEKMQ (reference sequence). V was shortened by 4 bases and J by 6 bases, with 16 bases between the two germline ends. The CDR3 spans 14 residues.

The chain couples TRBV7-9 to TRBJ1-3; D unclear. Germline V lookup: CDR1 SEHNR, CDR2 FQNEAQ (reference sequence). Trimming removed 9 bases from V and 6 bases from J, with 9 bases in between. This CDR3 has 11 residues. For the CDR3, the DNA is TGTGCCAGTCTTGAATCAAACACCATATATTTT. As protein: CASLESNTIYF.

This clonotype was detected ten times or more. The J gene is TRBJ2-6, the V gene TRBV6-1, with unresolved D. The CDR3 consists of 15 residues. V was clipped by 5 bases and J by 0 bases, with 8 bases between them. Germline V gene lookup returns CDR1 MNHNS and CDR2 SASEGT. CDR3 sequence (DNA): TGTGCCAGCAGTCAATTGGTCTCTGGGGCCAACGTCCTGACTTTC. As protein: CASSQLVSGANVLTF.

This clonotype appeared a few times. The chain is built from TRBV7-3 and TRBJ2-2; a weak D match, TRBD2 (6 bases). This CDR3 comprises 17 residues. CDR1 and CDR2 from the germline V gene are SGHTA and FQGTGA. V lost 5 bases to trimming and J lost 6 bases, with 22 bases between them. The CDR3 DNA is TGTGCCAGCAGCCCCTCCAACCGGGGACTGGGCTCCGGGGAGCTGTTTTTT. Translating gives CASSPSNRGLGSGELFF.

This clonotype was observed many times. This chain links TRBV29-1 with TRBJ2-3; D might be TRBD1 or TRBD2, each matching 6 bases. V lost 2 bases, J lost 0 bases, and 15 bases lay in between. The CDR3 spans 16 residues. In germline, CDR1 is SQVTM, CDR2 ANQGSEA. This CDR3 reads CSVERGAVTSTDTQYF. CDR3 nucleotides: TGCAGCGTTGAAAGGGGGGCTGTTACTAGCACAGATACGCAGTATTTT.

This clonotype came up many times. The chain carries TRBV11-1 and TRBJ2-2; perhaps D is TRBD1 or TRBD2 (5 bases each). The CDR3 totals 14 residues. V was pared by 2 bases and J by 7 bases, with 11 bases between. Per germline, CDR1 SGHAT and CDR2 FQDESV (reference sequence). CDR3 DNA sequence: TGTGCCAGCAGCTTAAGAGGGGAGATCGGGGAGCTGTTTTTT. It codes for CASSLRGEIGELFF.

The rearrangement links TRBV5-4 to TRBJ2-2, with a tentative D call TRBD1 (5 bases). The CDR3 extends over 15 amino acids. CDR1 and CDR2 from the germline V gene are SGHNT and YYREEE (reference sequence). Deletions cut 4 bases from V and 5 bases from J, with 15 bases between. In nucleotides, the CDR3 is TGTGCCAGCAGCCCAGGGTTACTGGGAACCGGGGAGCTGTTTTTT. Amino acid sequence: CASSPGLLGTGELFF.

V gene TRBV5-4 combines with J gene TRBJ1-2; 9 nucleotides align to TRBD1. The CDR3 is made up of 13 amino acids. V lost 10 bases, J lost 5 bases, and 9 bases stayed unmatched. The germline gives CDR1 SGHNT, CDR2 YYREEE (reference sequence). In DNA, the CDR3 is TGTGCCCAGGCGGACAGGGGCGAGTATGGCTACACCTTC. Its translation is CAQADRGEYGYTF. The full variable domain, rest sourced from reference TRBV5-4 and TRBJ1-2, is ETGVTQSPTHLIKTRGQQVTLRCSSQSGHNTVSWYQQALGQGPQFIFQYYREEENGRGNFPPRFSGLQFPNYSSELNVNALELDDSALYLCAQADRGEYGYTFGSGTRLTVV.

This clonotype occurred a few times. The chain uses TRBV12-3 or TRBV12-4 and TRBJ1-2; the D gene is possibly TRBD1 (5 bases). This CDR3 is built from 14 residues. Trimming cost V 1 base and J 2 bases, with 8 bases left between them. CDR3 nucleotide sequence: TGTGCCAGCAGTTTAGGACAGATCAACTATGGCTACACCTTC. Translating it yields CASSLGQINYGYTF.

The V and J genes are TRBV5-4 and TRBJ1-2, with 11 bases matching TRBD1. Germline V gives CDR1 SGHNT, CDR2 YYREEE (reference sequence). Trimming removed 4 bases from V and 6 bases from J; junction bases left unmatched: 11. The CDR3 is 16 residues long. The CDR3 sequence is CASSHPPGQGADGYTF. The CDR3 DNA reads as TGTGCCAGCAGCCACCCCCCCGGACAGGGGGCCGATGGCTACACCTTC. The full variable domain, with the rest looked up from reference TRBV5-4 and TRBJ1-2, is ETGVTQSPTHLIKTRGQQVTLRCSSQSGHNTVSWYQQALGQGPQFIFQYYREEENGRGNFPPRFSGLQFPNYSSELNVNALELDDSALYLCASSHPPGQGADGYTFGSGTRLTVV.

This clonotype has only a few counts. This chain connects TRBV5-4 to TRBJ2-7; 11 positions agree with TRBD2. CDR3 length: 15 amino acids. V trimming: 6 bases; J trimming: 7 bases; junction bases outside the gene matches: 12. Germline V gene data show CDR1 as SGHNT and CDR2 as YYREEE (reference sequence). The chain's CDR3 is CASTTWGLAALEQYF. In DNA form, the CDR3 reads TGTGCCAGCACCACATGGGGACTAGCGGCCTTAGAGCAGTACTTC.

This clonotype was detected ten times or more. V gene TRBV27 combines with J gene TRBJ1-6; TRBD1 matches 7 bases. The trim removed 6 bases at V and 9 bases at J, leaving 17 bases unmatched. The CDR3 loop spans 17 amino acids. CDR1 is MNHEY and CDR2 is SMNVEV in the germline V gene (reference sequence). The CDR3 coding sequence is TGTGCCAGCAGCCCGGAGGGGGCTGGGGGCTTGGTTTCACCCCTCCACTTT. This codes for CASSPEGAGGLVSPLHF.

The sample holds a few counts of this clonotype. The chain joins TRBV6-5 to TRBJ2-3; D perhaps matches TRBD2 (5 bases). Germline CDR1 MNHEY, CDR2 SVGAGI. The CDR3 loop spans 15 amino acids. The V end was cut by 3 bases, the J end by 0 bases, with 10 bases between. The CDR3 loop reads CASSYQRVSTDTQYF. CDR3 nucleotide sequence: TGTGCCAGCAGTTATCAGAGGGTCAGCACAGATACGCAGTATTTT.

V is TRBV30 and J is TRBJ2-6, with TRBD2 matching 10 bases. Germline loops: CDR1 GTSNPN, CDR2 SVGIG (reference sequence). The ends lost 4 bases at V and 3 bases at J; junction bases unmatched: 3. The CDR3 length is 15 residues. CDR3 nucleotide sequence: TGTGCCTGGACTCTAGCGGGAGATGGGGCCAACGTCCTGACTTTC. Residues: CAWTLAGDGANVLTF.

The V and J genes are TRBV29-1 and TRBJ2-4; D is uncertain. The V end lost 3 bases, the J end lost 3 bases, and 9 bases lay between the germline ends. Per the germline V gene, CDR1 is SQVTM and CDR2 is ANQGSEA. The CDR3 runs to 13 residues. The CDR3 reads CSVEVLGKNIQYF. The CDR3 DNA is TGCAGCGTTGAGGTTCTGGGCAAAAACATTCAGTACTTC.

The CDR3 region has the DNA TGTGCCAGCAGCTTGGTTGCGTCCCACGAGCAGTACTTC. This translates into CASSLVASHEQYF. This chain uses TRBV5-4 with TRBJ2-7; D remains unclear. Germline V gene sequence: CDR1 SGHNT, CDR2 YYREEE (reference sequence). The CDR3 consists of 13 residues. The ends were cut back, 0 bases at V and 5 bases at J, with 9 bases in the middle.

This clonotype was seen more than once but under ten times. Written as DNA, the CDR3 is TGCAGCGTTGCAGGGGGGGGAAACTATGGCTACACCTTC. Translation gives CSVAGGGNYGYTF. V usage is TRBV29-1 and J usage is TRBJ1-2, with TRBD1 identical over 7 bases. J lost 2 bases, V lost 4 bases, and 4 bases had no gene match. Germline CDR1 reads SQVTM; CDR2 reads ANQGSEA. The CDR3 is 13 residues long.

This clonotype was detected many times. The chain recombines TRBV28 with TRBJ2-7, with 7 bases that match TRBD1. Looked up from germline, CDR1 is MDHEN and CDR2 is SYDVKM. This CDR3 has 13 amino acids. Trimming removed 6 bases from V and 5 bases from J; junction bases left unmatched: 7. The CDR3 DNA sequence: TGTGCCAGCAGCAGACAGGGAAACGACGAGCAGTACTTC. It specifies CASSRQGNDEQYF.

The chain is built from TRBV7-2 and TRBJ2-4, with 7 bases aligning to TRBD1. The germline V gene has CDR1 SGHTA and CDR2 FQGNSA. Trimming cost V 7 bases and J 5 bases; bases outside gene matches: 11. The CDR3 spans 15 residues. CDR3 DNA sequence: TGTGCCAGCAACACTCGACAGGGATCCCAAAACATTCAGTACTTC. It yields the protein CASNTRQGSQNIQYF.

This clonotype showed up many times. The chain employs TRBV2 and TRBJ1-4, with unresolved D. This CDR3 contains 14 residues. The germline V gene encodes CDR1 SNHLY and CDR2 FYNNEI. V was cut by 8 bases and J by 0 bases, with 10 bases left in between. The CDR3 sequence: CASGNGATNEKLFF. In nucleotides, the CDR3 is TGTGCCAGCGGAAACGGCGCAACTAATGAAAAACTGTTTTTT. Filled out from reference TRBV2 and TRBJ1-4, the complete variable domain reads EPEVTQTPSHQVTQMGQEVILRCVPISNHLYFYWYRQILGQKVEFLVSFYNNEISEKSEIFDDQFSVERPDGSNFTLKIRSTKLEDSAMYFCASGNGATNEKLFFGSGTQLSVL.

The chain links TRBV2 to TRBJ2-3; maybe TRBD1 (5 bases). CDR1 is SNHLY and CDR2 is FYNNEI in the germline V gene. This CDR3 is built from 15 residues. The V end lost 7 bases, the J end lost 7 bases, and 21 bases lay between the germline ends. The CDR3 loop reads CASTWGNRPDHTQYF. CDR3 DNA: TGTGCCAGCACATGGGGTAACAGGCCCGATCATACGCAGTATTTT.

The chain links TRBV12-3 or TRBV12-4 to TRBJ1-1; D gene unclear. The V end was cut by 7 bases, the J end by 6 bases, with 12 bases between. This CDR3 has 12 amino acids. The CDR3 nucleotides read TGTGCCAGCATAATAGGGATAGCTGAAGCTTTCTTT. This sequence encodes CASIIGIAEAFF.

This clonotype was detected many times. CDR3 in DNA: TGTGCCAGCAACGTAAGGGGTTCTCTCGGCGAGCAGTACTTC. Translating it yields CASNVRGSLGEQYF. The gene calls are TRBV28 and TRBJ2-7, with D possibly being TRBD1 (5 bases). The CDR3 contains 14 residues. V lost 7 bases and J lost 6, with 19 bases in between. The germline V gene encodes CDR1 MDHEN and CDR2 SYDVKM.

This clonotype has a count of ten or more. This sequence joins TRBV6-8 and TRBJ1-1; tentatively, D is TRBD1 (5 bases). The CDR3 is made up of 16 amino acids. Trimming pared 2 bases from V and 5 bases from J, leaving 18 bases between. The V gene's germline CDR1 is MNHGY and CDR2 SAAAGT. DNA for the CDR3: TGTGCCAGCAGTTACCTTATATCCGGGGGGGGAACTGAAGCTTTCTTT. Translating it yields CASSYLISGGGTEAFF.

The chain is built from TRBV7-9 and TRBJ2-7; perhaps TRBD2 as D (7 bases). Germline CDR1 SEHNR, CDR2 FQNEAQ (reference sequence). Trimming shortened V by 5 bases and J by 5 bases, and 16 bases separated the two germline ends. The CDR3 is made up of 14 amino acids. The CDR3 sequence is CASSPIGGGNEQYF. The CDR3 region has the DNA TGTGCCAGCAGCCCCATAGGGGGGGGTAACGAGCAGTACTTC.

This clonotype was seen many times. For the CDR3, the DNA is TGCAGTGCTAGACTATTAACAGGGTTTCAAAACATTCAGTACTTC. It specifies CSARLLTGFQNIQYF. The J gene is TRBJ2-4, the V gene TRBV20-1; possibly TRBD1 for D (6 bases). The CDR3 consists of 15 residues. Germline CDR1 DFQATT, CDR2 SNEGSKA (reference sequence). V was shortened by 2 bases and J by 5 bases, with 16 bases between the two germline ends.

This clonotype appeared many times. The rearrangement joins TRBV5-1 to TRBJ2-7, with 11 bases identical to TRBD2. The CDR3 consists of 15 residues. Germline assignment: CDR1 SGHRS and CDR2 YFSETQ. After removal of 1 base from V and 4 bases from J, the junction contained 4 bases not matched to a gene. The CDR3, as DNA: TGCGCCAGCAGCTTGACTAGCGGGGGCTGGTACGAGCAGTACTTC. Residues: CASSLTSGGWYEQYF.